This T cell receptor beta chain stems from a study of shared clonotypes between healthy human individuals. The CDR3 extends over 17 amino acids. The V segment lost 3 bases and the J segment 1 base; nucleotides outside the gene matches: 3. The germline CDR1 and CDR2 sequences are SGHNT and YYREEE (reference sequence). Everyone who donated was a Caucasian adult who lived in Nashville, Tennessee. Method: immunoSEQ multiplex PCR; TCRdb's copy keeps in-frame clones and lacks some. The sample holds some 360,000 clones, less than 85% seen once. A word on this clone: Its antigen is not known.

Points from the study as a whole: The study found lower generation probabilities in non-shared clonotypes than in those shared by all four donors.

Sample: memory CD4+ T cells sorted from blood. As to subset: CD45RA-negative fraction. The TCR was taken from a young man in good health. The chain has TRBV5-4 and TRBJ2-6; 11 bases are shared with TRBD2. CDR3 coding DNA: TGTGCCAGCAGCTGGGCTAGCGGGAGGTCTGGGGCCAACGTCCTGACTTTC. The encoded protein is CASSWASGRSGANVLTF.